This T cell receptor beta chain was sequenced in a study of blood T cell repertoires in COVID-19. Turning to the study itself: Italy, Spain and the United States were the sources of the convalescent and acute COVID-19 samples. The cDNA or gDNA used as material had been derived from T cells, B-cell-depleted T cells, or PBMCs.

Profiling relied on immunoSEQ multiplex PCR, and the TCRdb table lists in-frame clones only, not all of them. The sample lists about 100,000 clones; approximately 86% were seen once. V was cut by 7 bases and J by 6 bases, with 10 bases left in between. The CDR3 spans 12 residues. Germline CDR1 reads SNHLY; CDR2 reads FYNNEI. Sequencing used peripheral blood. The chain carries TRBV2 and TRBJ1-5; tentative D call: TRBD1 (6 bases). This clonotype originated in a woman in her sixties with acute or convalescent COVID-19. This CDR3 is CASTGEGQPQHF. In nucleotides, the CDR3 is TGTGCCAGCACAGGGGAGGGTCAGCCCCAGCATTTT.